This TCR beta chain emerged from a study of PD-1 blockade in classical Hodgkin lymphoma. Background on the study: The patients were dosed with nivolumab 3 mg/kg, infused intravenously every 2 weeks.

Regarding this clone: Its antigen is not known.

Whole-study findings and limits: In newly diagnosed patients, baseline TCR diversity was reportedly below that of healthy donors.

Sequenced by immunoSEQ multiplex PCR; TCRdb stores in-frame clones only, minus some. The sample yields around 53,000 clones, around 74% seen once. Time point specified: cycle 4 day 1 (C4D1), after less than seven weeks of nivolumab. Exposure to brentuximab vedotin varied, and each patient had relapsed following autologous stem cell transplantation. CDR1 KGHSH and CDR2 LQKENI come from the germline V gene. This CDR3 region has 14 residues. Trimming shortened V by 3 bases and J by 2 bases, and 8 bases separated the two germline ends. The chain joins TRBV18 to TRBJ1-5, with D tentatively TRBD1 (6 bases). Material: peripheral blood mononuclear cells (PBMCs), obtained before the fourth cycle of nivolumab. The receptor comes from a human donor with classical Hodgkin lymphoma. CDR3 DNA: TGTGCCAGCTCACCCCGACAGGGCAATCAGCCCCAGCATTTT. This translates into CASSPRQGNQPQHF.